This section outlines one T cell receptor beta chain sequence together with its context. This sample stems from a study of T-cell memory formation after mild COVID-19. Using its own MiXCR run on the 5' RACE reads, TCRdb lists one record per CDR3 protein. The sample yields 90,000 to 120,000 distinct CDR3 sequences, roughly 14% seen once. Sequencing used PBMCs or a T cell subset sorted from them (not recorded which). The source is a man younger than 30 who had mild COVID-19 (a few samples of this study predate the infection). Cell type and time point are not known.

The chain's CDR3 is CASSSLGGAEAFF. CDR3 bases: TGCGCCAGCAGCTCTCTGGGGGGAGCTGAAGCTTTCTTT. This chain links TRBV5-1 with TRBJ1-1; TRBD1 is a possible D gene (5 bases). Germline V gives CDR1 SGHRS, CDR2 YFSETQ. The V and J ends lost 3 bases and 6 bases respectively, with 12 bases between them. There are 13 residues in the CDR3.